Each of the 2 T cell receptor beta chains below was sequenced from the same sample in a study of T-cell reconstitution after alpha-beta-depleted transplantation in children. TCRbeta library construction was performed incorporating unique molecular identifiers. TCRdb re-called the PCR reads through MiXCR, storing one row per CDR3 protein. The top ten clones hold 23% of a sample with approximately 290,000 distinct CDR3 sequences, approximately 10% of them seen once. The starting material was peripheral blood, obtained 180 days after TCRalphabeta/CD19-depleted stem cell transplant. The receptors come from a male patient between 2 and 10 years old who had a stem cell transplant for chronic granulomatous disease, so the T cells may come from the graft donor.

This clonotype was seen at least ten times. The chain combines TRBV9 with TRBJ2-7, with D perhaps TRBD2 (6 bases). CDR3 length: 15 residues. V was cut by 3 bases and J by 6 bases, with 19 bases left in between. Per the germline V gene, CDR1 is SGDLS and CDR2 is YYNGEE. The CDR3, as DNA: TGTGCCAGCAGCGCCTCCGGGGGAATCGCCTCCGAGCAGTACTTC. Translating gives CASSASGGIASEQYF.

This clonotype was counted many times. V and J are TRBV7-8 and TRBJ2-5; possible D gene TRBD1, 6 bases. The CDR3 contains 17 residues. CDR1 is SGHVS and CDR2 is FQNEAQ in the germline V gene. V gave up 0 bases and J gave up 2 bases, with 16 bases separating them. This chain's CDR3 is CASSLALDRFIQETQYF. The DNA for the CDR3 is TGTGCCAGCAGCTTAGCCCTCGACAGGTTTATACAAGAGACCCAGTACTTC. The whole variable domain, filled in from reference TRBV7-8 and TRBJ2-5, reads GAGVSQSPRYKVAKRGQDVALRCDPISGHVSLFWYQQALGQGPEFLTYFQNEAQLDKSGLPSDRFFAERPEGSVSTLKIQRTQQEDSAVYLCASSLALDRFIQETQYFGPGTRLLVL.